The source of this T cell receptor (beta chain) is a study of neurological immune-mediated disorders. The CDR3 is 13 amino acids. Germline V CDR1 and CDR2: DFQATT, SNEGSKA (reference sequence). The V end lost 3 bases, the J end lost 0 bases, and 9 bases lay between the germline ends. General study points: A possible signature was seen in one related-CDR3 cluster, into which phylogenetic grouping placed the repertoires of 18 of 34 multiple sclerosis patients. Neither clinical nor MRI features were associated with the multiple sclerosis repertoire cluster.

Many counts were recorded for this clonotype. The target antigen is unknown. TCRdb reanalysed the 5' RACE reads using MiXCR and keeps one entry per CDR3 protein. Here the sample spans 55,000 to 75,000 distinct CDR3 sequences, 2% to 3% being singletons. Input material: PBMCs. The receptor comes from a man over 45 with multiple sclerosis. The J gene is TRBJ2-7, the V gene TRBV20-1; D possibly corresponds to TRBD1 (5 bases). In DNA form, the CDR3 reads TGCAGTGCTAGTCTGGGGCGCTCCTACGAGCAGTACTTC. Amino acids: CSASLGRSYEQYF.